Each of the 16 T cell receptor beta chains below was sequenced from the same sample in a study of T cells in Graves' hyperthyroidism and ophthalmopathy (dated by TCRdb to about 2019). Library preparation used multiplex PCR. TCRdb names Illumina HiSeq 2000 as the instrument used. TCR beta CDR3 regions were amplified from RNA transcripts. The first round of RT-PCR for the TCR CDR3 was performed with the HTBI primer set and the Qiagen OneStep RT-PCR kit. In-frame beta chains were kept once TCRdb had trimmed the public reads at Q25 with fastp and called clones with MiXCR. Duplicate CDR3 protein sequences are folded into a single record with the most common DNA and genes. This sample is represented by about 360,000 distinct CDR3 sequences; less than 15% of them were singletons. Of the sample, 9.2% falls within the top ten clones. The sample comprised blood. The receptors originated from a woman between 18 and 29 years old with Graves' hyperthyroidism.

This clonotype was observed many times. The chain links TRBV24-1 to TRBJ1-5; 9 nucleotides agree with TRBD1. V shed 4 bases and J 5 bases; nucleotides not matched to a gene: 8. Germline V gene data show CDR1 as KGHDR and CDR2 as SFDVKD. This CDR3 has 16 amino acids. CDR3 coding DNA: TGTGCCACCAGTGACTCTAGGACAGGGGATCATCAGCCCCAGCATTTT. It specifies CATSDSRTGDHQPQHF.

This clonotype was recorded at least ten times. The chain combines TRBV11-2 with TRBJ2-7; TRBD2 aligns across 8 bases. CDR3 length: 15 amino acids. With 2 bases clipped from V and 6 bases from J, the junction kept 9 bases outside the gene matches. The germline gives CDR1 SGHAT, CDR2 FQNNGV. CDR3 protein: CASSLFRLAGLEQYF. The CDR3 nucleotides read TGTGCCAGCAGCTTATTCCGGCTAGCGGGTCTCGAGCAGTACTTC.

This clonotype was detected ten times or more. This sequence joins TRBV18 and TRBJ2-1; no reliable D call. The germline CDR1 and CDR2 sequences are KGHSH and LQKENI. The germline V and J ends were trimmed by 3 bases and 7 bases, with 19 bases remaining between them. The CDR3 consists of 16 residues. The CDR3 nucleotides read TGTGCCAGCTCACCCCGGAGTCAGCCTCCTGGAAATGAGCAGTTCTTC. Translation: CASSPRSQPPGNEQFF.

This clonotype was seen at least ten times. The rearrangement links TRBV7-3 to TRBJ2-3; D perhaps matches TRBD1 (6 bases). Germline assignment: CDR1 SGHTA and CDR2 FQGTGA. V dropped 5 bases and J dropped 3 bases, with 12 bases sitting between them. CDR3 length: 14 amino acids. CDR3 in DNA: TGTGCCAGCAGCCTACAAACAGGGACAGATACGCAGTATTTT. As protein: CASSLQTGTDTQYF.

Details on this clonotype: A read error may explain this, as a much larger clone is one base away. V gene TRBV20-1 combines with J gene TRBJ2-7, with D tentatively TRBD2 (6 bases). CDR1 is DFQATT, CDR2 SNEGSKA, per germline (reference sequence). The CDR3 covers 13 residues. The CDR3 DNA sequence: TGCAGTGTTCCCGGGACTGGCTCCTACAAGCAGTACTTC. Encoded protein: CSVPGTGSYKQYF.

The chain recombines TRBV27 with TRBJ2-1; 12 bases are a match to TRBD2. Germline loops: CDR1 MNHEY, CDR2 SMNVEV (reference sequence). The length of the CDR3 is 18 residues. V lost 3 bases, J lost 5 bases, and 11 bases stayed unmatched. The CDR3 bases are TGTGCCAGCAGTTTGCATGCACGACTAGCGGGGGAGAACAATGAGCAGTTCTTC. Its translation is CASSLHARLAGENNEQFF.

About this clonotype itself: This may arise from a read error, as a much more abundant clone is one base away. The chain is built from TRBV4-1 and TRBJ1-2; 8 bases are shared with TRBD1. The CDR3 is 17 amino acids. Germline values: CDR1 MGHRA, CDR2 YSYEKL. The CDR3 reads CASSQTPGQGDNYGCTF. In nucleotides, the CDR3 is TGCGCCAGCAGCCAGACCCCAGGACAGGGAGACAACTATGGCTGCACCTTC.

The chain joins TRBV20-1 to TRBJ2-3; tentative D call: TRBD2 (5 bases). The CDR3 is 13 amino acids. V lost 0 bases, J lost 6 bases, and 10 bases lay in between. Germline V gene data show CDR1 as DFQATT and CDR2 as SNEGSKA (reference sequence). CDR3 sequence (DNA): TGCAGTGCTAGAGATCCTAGCATGGATACGCAGTATTTT. The encoded protein is CSARDPSMDTQYF.

This clonotype showed up many times. This chain uses TRBV18 with TRBJ1-1; no reliable D call. The CDR3 loop spans 13 amino acids. Germline-derived CDR1 and CDR2 are KGHSH and LQKENI. V dropped 4 bases and J dropped 5 bases, with 11 bases sitting between them. The CDR3 DNA sequence: TGTGCCAGCTCACAGGACCAGAAGACTGAAGCTTTCTTT. It is translated as CASSQDQKTEAFF.

In its sample, this clonotype was seen many times. The chain links TRBV12-3 or TRBV12-4 to TRBJ2-5; D uncertain. CDR3 size: 13 residues. V was trimmed by 6 bases and J by 3 bases, leaving 11 bases between them. For the CDR3, the DNA is TGTGCCAGCAGACGTAGTGGGGAAGAGACCCAGTACTTC. The encoded protein is CASRRSGEETQYF.

The sample holds many counts of this clonotype. CDR3 region: CSASILAGETQYF. CDR3 coding DNA: TGCAGTGCTAGTATCCTAGCGGGAGAGACCCAGTACTTC. The rearrangement joins TRBV20-1 to TRBJ2-5, with 8 nucleotides matching TRBD2. The germline CDR1 and CDR2 sequences are DFQATT and SNEGSKA (reference sequence). This CDR3 is 13 amino acids long. V shed 3 bases, J shed 4 bases, and the junction held 4 bases outside the gene matches.

The genes are TRBV9 and TRBJ1-1, with 8 positions matching TRBD1. The germline V gene encodes CDR1 SGDLS and CDR2 YYNGEE. Trimming cost V 3 bases and J 2 bases; bases outside gene matches: 6. CDR3 length: 15 amino acids. In nucleotides, the CDR3 is TGTGCCAGCAGCGCTGACAGGGGTGGTAACACTGAAGCTTTCTTT. Its translation is CASSADRGGNTEAFF.

This chain uses TRBV7-9 with TRBJ1-2; the D gene is possibly TRBD1 (5 bases). The germline V gene encodes CDR1 SEHNR and CDR2 FQNEAQ (reference sequence). Trimming cost V 4 bases and J 3 bases, with 9 bases left between them. The CDR3 spans 13 residues. The CDR3 nucleotides are TGTGCCAGCAGCTACCGGGACGACTATGGCTACACCTTC. Amino acid sequence: CASSYRDDYGYTF.

Turning to this clonotype: A much larger clone differs by one base, so this may be a read error. CDR3 in amino acids: CASTLDQYNSLLHF. CDR3 bases: TGTGCCAGCACCCTAGACCAGTATAATTCACTCCTCCACTTT. This chain connects TRBV2 to TRBJ1-6; D unclear. Per germline, CDR1 SNHLY and CDR2 FYNNEI. This CDR3 spans 14 amino acids.

The chain joins TRBV2 to TRBJ2-7; weak D call: TRBD2 (6 bases). The length of the CDR3 is 15 residues. Trimming left V 6 bases short and J 4 bases short, with 19 bases between. Germline V lookup: CDR1 SNHLY, CDR2 FYNNEI. CDR3 sequence (DNA): TGTGCCAGCAGAGACCAACCCCAGGCGGGGTACGAGCAGTACTTC. The encoded protein is CASRDQPQAGYEQYF. Based on the CDR3 plus reference TRBV2 and TRBJ2-7, the full variable domain is EPEVTQTPSHQVTQMGQEVILRCVPISNHLYFYWYRQILGQKVEFLVSFYNNEISEKSEIFDDQFSVERPDGSNFTLKIRSTKLEDSAMYFCASRDQPQAGYEQYFGPGTRLTVT.

V and J are TRBV24-1 and TRBJ2-2; 12 bases map to TRBD2. Germline-derived CDR1 and CDR2 are KGHDR and SFDVKD. With 4 bases clipped from V and 5 bases from J, the junction kept 4 bases outside the gene matches. This CDR3 has 16 residues. This CDR3 reads CATSDPGTSGTGELFF. Here the CDR3 DNA reads TGTGCCACCAGTGACCCCGGGACTAGCGGGACCGGGGAGCTGTTTTTT.